This T cell receptor (beta chain) was documented in a study of vaccination and CD4 T cells after COVID-19. As for the study in general: Convalescent donors: six male, four female; seven Caucasian, two Asian, one multiracial, two Hispanic. The authors exposed cells to overlapping spike peptides derived from SARS-CoV-2, HCoV-NL63, HCoV-OC43 and HCoV-229E.

For this clonotype: The target antigen is unknown.

Notes on the study in general: Going from approximately 21 to 40, median SARS-CoV-2-reactive clonotypes did not rise significantly. Among convalescent patients, a median roughly 90% of reactive clones emerged only after vaccination.

The study sequenced cultured CD4+ T cell DNA using the Oncomine TCR Beta short-read assay. One entry per CDR3 protein, called by TCRdb with MiXCR from the PCR reads. Here the sample spans about 5,400 distinct CDR3 sequences, less than 40% being singletons. Described treatment: roughly 11-day PBMC culture with coronavirus spike peptide pools or control peptides (ViraFEST assay). During the years 2011-2018, before the COVID-19 pandemic, the unexposed donor's CD4+ T cells were collected. Germline V gene sequence: CDR1 MNHEY, CDR2 SVGAGI. This CDR3 contains 16 residues. The ends lost 1 base at V and 5 bases at J; junction bases unmatched: 9.

Sequencing was carried out using CD4+ T cells from blood, cultured in vitro. The receptor's source is a human donor in good health. The rearrangement links TRBV6-5 to TRBJ1-2; 8 nucleotides line up with TRBD1. The CDR3 DNA follows: TGTGCCAGCAGTTACTGGGACAGGAAGCACCTTTATGGCTACACCTTC. This encodes CASSYWDRKHLYGYTF.